This T cell receptor beta chain was retrieved from a study of shared clonotypes between healthy human individuals. General study results and limits: A handful of donors had around 5.5% of their naive CD4 clonotypes in common.

Sorted-subset replicate PCR reactions were performed with about 200 ng DNA, corresponding to about 32,000 T cell genomes. Clones were read by immunoSEQ multiplex PCR, and TCRdb kept only the in-frame ones, dropping some. The data hold some 580,000 clones, with about 98% observed a single time. From germline, CDR1 is LGHNA and CDR2 YNFKEQ. There are 18 residues in the CDR3. With 2 bases clipped from V and 3 bases from J, the junction kept 12 bases outside the gene matches. Comment on this clone: No antigen is known for it.

Naive CD8 cells were CD45RO-negative, positively selected for CCR7, excluding terminally differentiated effector memory CD45RA+ cells. Only Caucasian adults living in Nashville, Tennessee served as donors. This sequence originates from a man aged 25-40 years in good health. The sample comprised naive CD8+ T cells sorted from blood. V and J are TRBV4-2 and TRBJ2-3; 9 bases map to TRBD1. CDR3: CASSQPSGTGKGTDTQYF. CDR3 DNA: TGTGCCAGCAGCCAACCTTCCGGGACAGGGAAAGGGACAGATACGCAGTATTTT.